This section outlines one T cell receptor (beta chain) sequence together with its context. This sample was included in a study of OX40 agonist ivuxolimab in advanced cancers. CDR3 length equals 16 residues. With V trimmed by 3 bases and J by 5 bases, 10 bases remained unmatched. The germline CDR1 and CDR2 sequences are SGHAT and FQNNGV. The method was immunoSEQ multiplex PCR; TCRdb's version includes in-frame clones alone and lacks a portion of them. Of 67,000 or so clones in the sample, around four fifths are singletons; the top ten hold about 4%. This TCR was sampled from an adult with an advanced solid tumor such as melanoma, head and neck, liver or kidney cancer. The source material was CD4+ or CD8+ T cells sorted from blood, sampled in a trial of the OX40 agonist ivuxolimab. V usage is TRBV11-2 and J usage is TRBJ1-1, with TRBD1 identical over 9 bases. Written as DNA, the CDR3 is TGTGCCAGCAGCTTCGGCACAGGGGGCATGAGAACTGAAGCTTTCTTT. Translation gives CASSFGTGGMRTEAFF. The full variable domain, with the rest looked up from reference TRBV11-2 and TRBJ1-1, is EAGVAQSPRYKIIEKRQSVAFWCNPISGHATLYWYQQILGQGPKLLIQFQNNGVVDDSQLPKDRFSAERLKGVDSTLKIQPAKLEDSAVYLCASSFGTGGMRTEAFFGQGTRLTVV.